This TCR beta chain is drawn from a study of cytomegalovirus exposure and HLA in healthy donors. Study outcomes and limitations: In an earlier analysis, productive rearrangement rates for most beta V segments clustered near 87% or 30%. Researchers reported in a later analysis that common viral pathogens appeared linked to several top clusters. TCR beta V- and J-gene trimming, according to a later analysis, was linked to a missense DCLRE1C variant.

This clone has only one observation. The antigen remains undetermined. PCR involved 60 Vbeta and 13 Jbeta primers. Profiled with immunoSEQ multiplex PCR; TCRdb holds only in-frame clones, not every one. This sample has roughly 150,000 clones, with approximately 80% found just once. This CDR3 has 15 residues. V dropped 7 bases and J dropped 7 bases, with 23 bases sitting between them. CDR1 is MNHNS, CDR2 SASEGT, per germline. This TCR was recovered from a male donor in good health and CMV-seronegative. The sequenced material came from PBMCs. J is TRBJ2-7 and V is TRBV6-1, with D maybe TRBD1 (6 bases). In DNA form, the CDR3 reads TGTGCCAGCACCCCCGGCGCCCAGCGTAGGGGGGAGCAGTACTTC. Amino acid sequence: CASTPGAQRRGEQYF.